Detailed here is one T cell receptor (beta chain). Its target is unknown. V was clipped by 0 bases and J by 4 bases; unmatched bases: 6. The CDR3 extends over 15 amino acids. The germline gives CDR1 SGDLS, CDR2 YYNGEE. Clones were sequenced by immunoSEQ multiplex PCR, and TCRdb holds only the in-frame ones, with some missing. The sample holds 150,000 to 200,000 clones, more than 85% seen once. This entry comes from a study of T cell responses to AZD1222 COVID-19 vaccine. Whole-study findings and limits: Clonal diversity may have been underestimated, and the donors were mostly white British, with more females than males. None of the repertoires were sampled until the peak T cell response had passed.

The specimen was peripheral blood, collected on day 0 of AZD1222 vaccination. The V gene is TRBV9, the J gene TRBJ2-5; 7 positions match TRBD1. This TCR was recovered from an adult in good health. CDR3 protein: CASSVGAGGRETQYF. The CDR3 nucleotides are TGTGCCAGCAGCGTAGGGGCAGGGGGTAGAGAGACCCAGTACTTC.